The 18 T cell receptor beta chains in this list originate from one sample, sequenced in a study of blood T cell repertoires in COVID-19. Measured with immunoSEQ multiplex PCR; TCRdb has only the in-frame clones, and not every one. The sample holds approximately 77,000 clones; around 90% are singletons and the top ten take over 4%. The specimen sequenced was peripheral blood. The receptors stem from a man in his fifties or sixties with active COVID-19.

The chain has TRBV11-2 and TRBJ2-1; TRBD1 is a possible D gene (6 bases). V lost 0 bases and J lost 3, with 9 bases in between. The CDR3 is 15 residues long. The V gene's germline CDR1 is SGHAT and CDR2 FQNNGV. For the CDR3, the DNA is TGTGCCAGCAGCTTAGAAGGGGGATTCTACAATGAGCAGTTCTTC. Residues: CASSLEGGFYNEQFF.

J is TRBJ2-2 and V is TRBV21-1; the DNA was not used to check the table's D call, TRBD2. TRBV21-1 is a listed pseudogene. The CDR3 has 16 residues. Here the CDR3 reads CASSKGDSNNTGELFF. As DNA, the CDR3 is TGTGCCAGCAGCAAAGGCGACTCGAATAACACCGGGGAGCTGTTTTTT.

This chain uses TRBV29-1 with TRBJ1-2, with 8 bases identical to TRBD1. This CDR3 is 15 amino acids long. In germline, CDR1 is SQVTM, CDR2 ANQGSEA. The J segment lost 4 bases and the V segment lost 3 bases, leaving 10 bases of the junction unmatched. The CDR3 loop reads CSVEAGGPLGYGYTF. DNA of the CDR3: TGCAGCGTTGAGGCAGGGGGCCCTCTCGGCTATGGCTACACCTTC.

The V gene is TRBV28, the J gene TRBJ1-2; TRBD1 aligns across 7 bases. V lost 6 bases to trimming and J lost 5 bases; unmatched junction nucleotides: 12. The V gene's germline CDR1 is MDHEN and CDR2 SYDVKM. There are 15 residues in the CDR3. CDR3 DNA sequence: TGTGCCAGCAGGAGACAGGGAAGCCTAGGGTATGGCTACACCTTC. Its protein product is CASRRQGSLGYGYTF.

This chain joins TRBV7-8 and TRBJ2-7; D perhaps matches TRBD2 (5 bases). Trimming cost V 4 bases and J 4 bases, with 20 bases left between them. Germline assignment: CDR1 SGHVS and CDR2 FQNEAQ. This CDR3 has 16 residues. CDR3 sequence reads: CASSSFLADGGYEQYF. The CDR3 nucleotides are TGTGCCAGCAGCTCCTTTTTGGCGGATGGAGGTTACGAGCAGTACTTC.

The CDR3 region has the DNA TGTGCCAGCAGTGAGGCCCGAAGGGGGGGGGCCCAGTACTTC. Encoded protein: CASSEARRGGAQYF. This chain connects TRBV2 to TRBJ2-5; D possibly corresponds to TRBD2 (7 bases). V shed 3 bases and J shed 9 bases, with 17 bases lying between them. Germline CDR1 reads SNHLY; CDR2 reads FYNNEI. The CDR3 has 14 residues.

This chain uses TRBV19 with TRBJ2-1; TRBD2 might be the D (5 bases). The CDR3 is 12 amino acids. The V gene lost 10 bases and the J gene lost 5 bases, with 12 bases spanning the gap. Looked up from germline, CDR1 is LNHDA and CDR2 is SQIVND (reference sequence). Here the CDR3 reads CATLVRDNEQFF. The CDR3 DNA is TGTGCCACCCTCGTGCGGGACAATGAGCAGTTCTTC.

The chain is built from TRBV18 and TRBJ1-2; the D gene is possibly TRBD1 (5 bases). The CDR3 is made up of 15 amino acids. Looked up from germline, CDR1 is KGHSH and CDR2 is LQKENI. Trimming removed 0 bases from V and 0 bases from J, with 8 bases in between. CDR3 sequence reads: CASSPPMTANYGYTF. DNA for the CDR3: TGTGCCAGCTCACCACCGATGACAGCTAACTATGGCTACACCTTC.

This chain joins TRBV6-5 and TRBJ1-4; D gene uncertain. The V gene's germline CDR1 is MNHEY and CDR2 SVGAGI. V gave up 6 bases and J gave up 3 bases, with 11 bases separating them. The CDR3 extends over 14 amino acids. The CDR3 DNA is TGTGCCAGCAGGGGGAGTTCGGCTAATGAAAAACTGTTTTTT. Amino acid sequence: CASRGSSANEKLFF.

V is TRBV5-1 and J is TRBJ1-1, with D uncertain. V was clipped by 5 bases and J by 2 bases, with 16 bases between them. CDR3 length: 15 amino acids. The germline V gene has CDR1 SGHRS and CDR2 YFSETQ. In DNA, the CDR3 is TGCGCCAGCAGACCGCGACCCGACACAAACACTGAAGCTTTCTTT. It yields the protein CASRPRPDTNTEAFF.

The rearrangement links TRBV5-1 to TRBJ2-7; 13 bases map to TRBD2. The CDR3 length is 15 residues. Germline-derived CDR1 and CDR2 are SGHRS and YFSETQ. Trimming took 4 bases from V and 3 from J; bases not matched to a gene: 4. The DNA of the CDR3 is TGCGCCAGCAGCCCCTGGACTAGCGGGGGCTACGAGCAGTACTTC. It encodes CASSPWTSGGYEQYF.

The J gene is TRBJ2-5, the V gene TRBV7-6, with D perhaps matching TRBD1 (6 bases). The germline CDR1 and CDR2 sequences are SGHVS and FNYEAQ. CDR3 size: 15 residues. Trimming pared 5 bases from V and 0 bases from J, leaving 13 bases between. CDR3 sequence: CASSPNQGYQETQYF. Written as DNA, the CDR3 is TGTGCCAGCAGCCCAAATCAGGGGTACCAAGAGACCCAGTACTTC.

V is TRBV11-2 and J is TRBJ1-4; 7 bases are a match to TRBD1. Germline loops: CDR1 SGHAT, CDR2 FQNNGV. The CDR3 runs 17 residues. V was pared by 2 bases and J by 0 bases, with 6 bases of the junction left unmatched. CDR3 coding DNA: TGTGCCAGCAGCTTACAGACAGGGAGAGCAACTAATGAAAAACTGTTTTTT. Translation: CASSLQTGRATNEKLFF.

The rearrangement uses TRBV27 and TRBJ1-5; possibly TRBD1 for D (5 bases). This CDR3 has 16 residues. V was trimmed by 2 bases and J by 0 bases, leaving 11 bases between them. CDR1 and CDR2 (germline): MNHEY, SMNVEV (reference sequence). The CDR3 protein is CASSLVTGVSNQPQHF. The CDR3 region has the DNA TGTGCCAGCAGTTTAGTCACAGGCGTTAGCAATCAGCCCCAGCATTTT.

The DNA of the CDR3 is TGTGCCAGCAGCGAATCGACAGGGGGGGGGATGAACACAGATACGCAGTATTTT. The encoded protein is CASSESTGGGMNTDTQYF. The rearrangement joins TRBV11-2 to TRBJ2-3; 9 positions agree with TRBD1. CDR3 length: 18 amino acids. J was trimmed by 2 bases and V by 5 bases; bases with no gene match: 14. Germline V gene sequence: CDR1 SGHAT, CDR2 FQNNGV.

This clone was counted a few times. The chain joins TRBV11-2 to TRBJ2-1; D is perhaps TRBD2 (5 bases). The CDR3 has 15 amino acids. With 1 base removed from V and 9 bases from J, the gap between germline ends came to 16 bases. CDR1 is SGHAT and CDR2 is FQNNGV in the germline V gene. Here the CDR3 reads CASSLGAGRGREQFF. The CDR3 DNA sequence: TGTGCCAGCAGCTTAGGGGCGGGCCGAGGGCGTGAGCAGTTCTTC.

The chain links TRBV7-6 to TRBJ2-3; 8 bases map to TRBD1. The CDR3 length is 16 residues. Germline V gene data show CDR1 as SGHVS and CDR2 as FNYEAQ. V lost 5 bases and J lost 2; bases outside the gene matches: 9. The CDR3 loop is CASSIQGQGITDTQYF. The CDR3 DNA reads TGTGCCAGCAGCATCCAAGGACAGGGTATCACAGATACGCAGTATTTT.

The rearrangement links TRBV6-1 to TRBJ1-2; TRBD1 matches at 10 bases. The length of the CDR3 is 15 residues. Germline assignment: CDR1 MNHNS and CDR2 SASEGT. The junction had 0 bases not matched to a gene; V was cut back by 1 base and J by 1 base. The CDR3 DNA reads TGTGCCAGCAGTGAAGGGACAGGGGGTAACTATGGCTACACCTTC. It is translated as CASSEGTGGNYGYTF.